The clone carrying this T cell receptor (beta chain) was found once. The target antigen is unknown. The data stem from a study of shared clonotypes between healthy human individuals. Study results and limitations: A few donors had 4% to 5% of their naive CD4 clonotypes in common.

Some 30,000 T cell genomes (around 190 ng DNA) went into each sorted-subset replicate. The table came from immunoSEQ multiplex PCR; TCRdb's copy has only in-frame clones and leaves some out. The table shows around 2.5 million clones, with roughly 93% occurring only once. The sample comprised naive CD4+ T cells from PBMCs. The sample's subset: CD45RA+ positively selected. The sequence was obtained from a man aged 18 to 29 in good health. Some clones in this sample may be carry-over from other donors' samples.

This CDR3 reads CASSSSGARSNQPQHF. CDR3 DNA: TGTGCCAGCAGTTCGAGTGGGGCCCGCAGCAATCAGCCCCAGCATTTT. This rearrangement joins TRBV7-9 to TRBJ1-5; TRBD1 is a possible D gene (5 bases). Germline-derived CDR1 and CDR2 are SEHNR and FQNEAQ (reference sequence). This CDR3 region has 16 residues. Trimming removed 6 bases at V and 1 base at J, with 16 bases between.